These T cell receptor beta chains were read from a single sample in a study of Graves' ophthalmopathy and Graves' hyperthyroidism. TCRdb reanalysed the multiplex PCR reads using MiXCR and keeps one entry per CDR3 protein. The sample has 580,000 or so distinct CDR3 sequences; about two fifths are singletons. Sequencing used peripheral blood or thyroid tissue (not recorded which). These receptors were obtained from an adult man with Graves' hyperthyroidism. The CDR3 runs from the conserved cysteine through the conserved F or W. Fields, in order: CDR3 DNA, CDR3 protein, clone size, D gene, J gene, V gene. The D gene is left open where the match is weak. Expanded clones are given a class, and other clones once, few, many or no size at all.

DNA: TGTGCCAGCACCTCACAGGGGAATACCTACGAGCAGTACTTC; CDR3: CASTSQGNTYEQYF; size: many; D: TRBD1; J: TRBJ2-7; V: TRBV7-9
DNA: TGCGCCAGCAGCTTGGTCTCACTCCCGGAGGGGCGCGATGAAAAACTGTTTTTT; CDR3: CASSLVSLPEGRDEKLFF; size: few; D: .; J: TRBJ1-4; V: TRBV5-1
DNA: TGTGCCAGTAGTATAAGGGGGCGCGGGAGTGAGCAGTTCTTC; CDR3: CASSIRGRGSEQFF; size: .; D: .; J: TRBJ2-1; V: TRBV19
DNA: TGTACCAGCAGCCAGGGACAGTGGGGATACGAGCAGTACTTC; CDR3: CTSSQGQWGYEQYF; size: .; D: TRBD1; J: TRBJ2-7; V: TRBV7-9
DNA: TGTGCCAGCAGTCTTTCCAGGGGACCCCGTCAAGAGACCCAGTACTTC; CDR3: CASSLSRGPRQETQYF; size: .; D: .; J: TRBJ2-5; V: TRBV7-2
DNA: TGTGCCAGCGAACTTGGGGGTAGCACTGAAGCTTTCTTT; CDR3: CASELGGSTEAFF; size: .; D: .; J: TRBJ1-1; V: TRBV7-9
DNA: TGCAGCCTGCGGGGGGTGAACACTGAAGCTTTCTTT; CDR3: CSLRGVNTEAFF; size: once; D: .; J: TRBJ1-1; V: TRBV29-1
DNA: TGCGCCAGCAGCCAAGCGGATCGGGGACAGACGAACACCGGGGAGCTGTTTTTT; CDR3: CASSQADRGQTNTGELFF; size: .; D: TRBD1; J: TRBJ2-2; V: TRBV4-1
DNA: TGTGCCAGTAGTATCCAGACAGGGACTCAGCCCCAGCATTTT; CDR3: CASSIQTGTQPQHF; size: many; D: TRBD1; J: TRBJ1-5; V: TRBV19
DNA: TGTGCCACCAGCAGAAATATCGGGACGACTAACTATGGCTACACCTTC; CDR3: CATSRNIGTTNYGYTF; size: .; D: .; J: TRBJ1-2; V: TRBV15
DNA: TGCAGTGCTAGTCATTGGGCCAAGCACTATGGCTACACCTTC; CDR3: CSASHWAKHYGYTF; size: many; D: .; J: TRBJ1-2; V: TRBV20-1
DNA: TGTGCCAGTAGTATGGTAGCGGGGAGCTCCTACGAGCAGTACTTC; CDR3: CASSMVAGSSYEQYF; size: many; D: TRBD2; J: TRBJ2-7; V: TRBV19
DNA: TGTGCCAGCACCGGGGTTTATGGGTACAGCAATCAGCCCCAGCATTTT; CDR3: CASTGVYGYSNQPQHF; size: many; D: .; J: TRBJ1-5; V: TRBV19
DNA: TGTGCCAGCAGCCCTCTGGGACAGACGCGGTACTTC; CDR3: CASSPLGQTRYF; size: many; D: TRBD1; J: TRBJ2-5; V: TRBV7-8
DNA: TGTGCCAGCAATTTAGCACCCACAGATACGCAGTATTTT; CDR3: CASNLAPTDTQYF; size: .; D: .; J: TRBJ2-3; V: TRBV9
DNA: TGCAGCGTGGGGACCGTTTCATCTACTAGCACAGATACGCAGTATTTT; CDR3: CSVGTVSSTSTDTQYF; size: few; D: .; J: TRBJ2-3; V: TRBV29-1
DNA: TGTGCCAGCAGCTTAGGGACAGGGGCCTACGAGCAGTACTTC; CDR3: CASSLGTGAYEQYF; size: many; D: TRBD1; J: TRBJ2-7; V: TRBV5-1
DNA: TGTGCCAGCAGCTTGGGCAGACAAGTACAAGATCTTTTCGCGATGAACACTGAAGCTTTCTTT; CDR3: CASSLGRQVQDLFAMNTEAFF; size: many; D: .; J: TRBJ1-1; V: TRBV7-9
DNA: TGTGCCAGCAGTCTCCCTACAGGGATAACTGAAGCTTTCTTT; CDR3: CASSLPTGITEAFF; size: .; D: .; J: TRBJ1-1; V: TRBV10-3
DNA: TGTGCCATCAGTGAGTTCTCACAGGGTGCCCACGTCCTGACTTTC; CDR3: CAISEFSQGAHVLTF; size: few; D: .; J: TRBJ2-6; V: TRBV10-3
DNA: TGTGCCAGCAGAGGGGACGGTGGCCAGCAAGAGACCCAGTACTTC; CDR3: CASRGDGGQQETQYF; size: many; D: .; J: TRBJ2-5; V: TRBV2
DNA: TGTGCCAGCAGCCCATCGGGACAGGGGATCAATGAGCAGTTCTTC; CDR3: CASSPSGQGINEQFF; size: .; D: TRBD1; J: TRBJ2-1; V: TRBV9
DNA: TGCGCCAGCAGCTCCAACCCCGGGACAGGGTTATCTGGGGCCAACGTCCTGACTTTC; CDR3: CASSSNPGTGLSGANVLTF; size: few; D: TRBD1; J: TRBJ2-6; V: TRBV5-1
DNA: TGTGCCAGCAGTCGACAGGGTCGCCATGAGCAGTTCTTC; CDR3: CASSRQGRHEQFF; size: .; D: TRBD1; J: TRBJ2-1; V: TRBV7-9
DNA: TGTGCCACCAGCGGGGGGCGAGTAGATACGCAGTATTTT; CDR3: CATSGGRVDTQYF; size: many; D: .; J: TRBJ2-3; V: TRBV15
DNA: TGTGCCAGCAGCGACACACCGGGAGCTAACTATGGCTACACCTTC; CDR3: CASSDTPGANYGYTF; size: .; D: .; J: TRBJ1-2; V: TRBV2
DNA: TGTGCCAGTAGTCGGATTCAGGGGATGAGGAACACTGAAGCTTTCTTT; CDR3: CASSRIQGMRNTEAFF; size: many; D: .; J: TRBJ1-1; V: TRBV19
DNA: TGCGCCAGCAGCTTGTTAGCGGGGGATTCCTACGAGCAGTACTTC; CDR3: CASSLLAGDSYEQYF; size: few; D: TRBD2; J: TRBJ2-7; V: TRBV5-1
DNA: TGTGCCAGCAGCCTAAGATCAGGGGTCGACGAGCAGTACTTC; CDR3: CASSLRSGVDEQYF; size: few; D: .; J: TRBJ2-7; V: TRBV7-9
DNA: TGTGCCAGCCGAAGACTAGCGGGAGGGCCGGCAGTCGGGGAGCTGTTTTTT; CDR3: CASRRLAGGPAVGELFF; size: .; D: TRBD2; J: TRBJ2-2; V: TRBV6-5
DNA: TGTGCCAGCAGCTTAGCGTCTAGACAGGGTAGTTTAAGAGAGACCCAGTACTTC; CDR3: CASSLASRQGSLRETQYF; size: many; D: TRBD1; J: TRBJ2-5; V: TRBV7-8